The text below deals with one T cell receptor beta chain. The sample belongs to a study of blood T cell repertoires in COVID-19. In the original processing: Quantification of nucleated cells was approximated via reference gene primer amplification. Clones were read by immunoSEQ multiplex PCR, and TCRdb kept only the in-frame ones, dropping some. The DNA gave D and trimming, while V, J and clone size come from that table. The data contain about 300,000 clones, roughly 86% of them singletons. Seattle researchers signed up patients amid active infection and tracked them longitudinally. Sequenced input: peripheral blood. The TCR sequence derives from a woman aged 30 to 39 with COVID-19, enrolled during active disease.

CDR3 sequence reads: CASSYSIDTGELFF. The CDR3 DNA reads TGTGCCAGCAGTTACTCGATAGACACCGGGGAGCTGTTTTTT. The J gene is TRBJ2-2, the V gene TRBV6-2 or TRBV6-3; no definite D call. Per germline, CDR1 MNHEY and CDR2 SVGEGT. Trimming stripped 0 bases from V and 3 bases from J, with 5 bases between. The CDR3 extends over 14 amino acids.